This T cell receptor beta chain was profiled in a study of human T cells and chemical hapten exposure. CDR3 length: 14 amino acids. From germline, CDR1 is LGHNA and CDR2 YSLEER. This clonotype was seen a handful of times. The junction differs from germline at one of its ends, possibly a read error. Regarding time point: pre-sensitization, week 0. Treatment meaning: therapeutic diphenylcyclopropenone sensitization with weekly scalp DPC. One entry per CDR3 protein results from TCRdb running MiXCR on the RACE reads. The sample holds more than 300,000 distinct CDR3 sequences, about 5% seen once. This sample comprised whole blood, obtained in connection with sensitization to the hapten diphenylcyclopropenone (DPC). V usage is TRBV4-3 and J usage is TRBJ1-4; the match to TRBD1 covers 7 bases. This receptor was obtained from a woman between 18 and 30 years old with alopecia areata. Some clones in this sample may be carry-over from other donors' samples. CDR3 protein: CASSQDKEPDRVVF. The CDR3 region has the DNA TGCGCCAGCAGCCAAGATAAGGAGCCAGACAGGGTGGTTTTT.